This T cell receptor beta chain was sequenced in a study of identical twins. The CDR3 is 13 amino acids. Trimming cost V 7 bases and J 7 bases, with 14 bases left between them. Germline assignment: CDR1 MNHNY and CDR2 SVGAGI (reference sequence). One entry per CDR3 protein results from TCRdb running MiXCR on the 5' RACE reads. The table has roughly 720,000 distinct CDR3 sequences, 18% seen once; the top ten hold around 13%. Study-wide results and caveats: The models gave estimates that fell short of the out-of-frame TCR alpha sharing seen in monozygotic twins. A cross-sectional statistical analysis, not follow-up of the same donors, supported the conclusions. Invariant MAIT and iNKT cells are populations that could partly confound zero-insertion analyses.

With regard to this clonotype: Its target is unknown.

The same sample was also used in a study of T cells expressing NK-cell markers. That work states: An anti-gamma-delta TCR antibody confined sorting to alpha-beta TCR T cells across several of the experiments.

The sequenced sample consisted of PBMCs. The chain recombines TRBV6-6 with TRBJ2-1; D may be TRBD1 or TRBD2 (5 bases each). The sequence was collected from a woman between 18 and 29 years old in good health. CDR3 DNA sequence: TGTGCCAGCACGCTGGAGTGGGGGAATGAGCAGTTCTTC. The encoded protein is CASTLEWGNEQFF.